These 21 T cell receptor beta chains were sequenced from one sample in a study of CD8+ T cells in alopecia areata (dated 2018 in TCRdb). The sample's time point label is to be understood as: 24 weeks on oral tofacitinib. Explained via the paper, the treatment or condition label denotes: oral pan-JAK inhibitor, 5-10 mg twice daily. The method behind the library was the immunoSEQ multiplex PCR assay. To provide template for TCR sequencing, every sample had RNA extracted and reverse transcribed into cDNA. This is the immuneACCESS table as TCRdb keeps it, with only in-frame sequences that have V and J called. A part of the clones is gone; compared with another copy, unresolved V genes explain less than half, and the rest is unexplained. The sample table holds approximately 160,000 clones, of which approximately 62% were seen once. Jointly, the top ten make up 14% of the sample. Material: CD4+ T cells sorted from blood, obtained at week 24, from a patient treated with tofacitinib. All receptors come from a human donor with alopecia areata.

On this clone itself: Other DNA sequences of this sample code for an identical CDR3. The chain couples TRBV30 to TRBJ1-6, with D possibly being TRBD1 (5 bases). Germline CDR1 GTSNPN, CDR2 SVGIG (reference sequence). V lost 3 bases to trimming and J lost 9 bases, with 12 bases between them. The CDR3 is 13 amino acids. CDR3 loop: CAWRGQGRSPLHF. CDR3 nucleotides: TGTGCCTGGAGAGGGCAGGGCCGTTCACCCCTCCACTTT.

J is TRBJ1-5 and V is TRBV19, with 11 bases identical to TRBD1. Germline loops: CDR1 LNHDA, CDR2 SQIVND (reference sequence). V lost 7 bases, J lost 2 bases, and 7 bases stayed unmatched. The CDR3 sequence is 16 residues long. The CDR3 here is CASKGQGVIGNQPQHF. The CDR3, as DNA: TGTGCCAGTAAGGGACAGGGGGTTATCGGCAATCAGCCCCAGCATTTT.

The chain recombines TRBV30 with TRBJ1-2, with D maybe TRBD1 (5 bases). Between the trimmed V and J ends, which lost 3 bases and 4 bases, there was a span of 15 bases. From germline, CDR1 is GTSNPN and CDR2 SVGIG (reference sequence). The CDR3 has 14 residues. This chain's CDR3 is CAWSTLQEFYGYTF. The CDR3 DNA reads TGTGCCTGGAGCACCCTACAGGAGTTCTATGGCTACACCTTC.

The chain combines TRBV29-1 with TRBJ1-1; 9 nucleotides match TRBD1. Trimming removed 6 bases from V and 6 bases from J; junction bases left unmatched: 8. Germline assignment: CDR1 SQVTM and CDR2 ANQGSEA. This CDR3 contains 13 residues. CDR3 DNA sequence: TGCAGCGTACCGACAGGGGGGGAGGCTGAAGCTTTCTTT. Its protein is CSVPTGGEAEAFF.

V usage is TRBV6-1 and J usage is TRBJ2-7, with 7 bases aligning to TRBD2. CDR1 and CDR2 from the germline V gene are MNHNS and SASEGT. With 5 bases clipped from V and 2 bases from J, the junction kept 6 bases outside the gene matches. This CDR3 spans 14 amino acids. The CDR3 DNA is TGTGCCAGCAGTCTGGGAGGGAGAACCTACGAGCAGTACTTC. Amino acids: CASSLGGRTYEQYF.

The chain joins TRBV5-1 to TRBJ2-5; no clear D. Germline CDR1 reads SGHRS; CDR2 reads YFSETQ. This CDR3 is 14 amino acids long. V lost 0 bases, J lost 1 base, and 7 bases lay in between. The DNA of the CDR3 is TGCGCCAGCAGCTTGGGTGGCGGCCAAGAGACCCAGTACTTC. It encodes CASSLGGGQETQYF.

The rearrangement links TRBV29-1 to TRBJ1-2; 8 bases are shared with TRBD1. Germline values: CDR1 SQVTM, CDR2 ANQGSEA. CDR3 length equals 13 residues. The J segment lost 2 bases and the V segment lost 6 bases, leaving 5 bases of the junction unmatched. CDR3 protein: CSVSGTGNYGYTF. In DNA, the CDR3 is TGCAGCGTGAGCGGGACAGGCAACTATGGCTACACCTTC.

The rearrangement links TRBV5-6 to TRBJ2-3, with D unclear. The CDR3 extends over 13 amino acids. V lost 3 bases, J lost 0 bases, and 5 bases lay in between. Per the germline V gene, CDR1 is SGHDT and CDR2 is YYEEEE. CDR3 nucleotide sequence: TGTGCCAGCAGCTGGGCCAGCACAGATACGCAGTATTTT. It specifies CASSWASTDTQYF. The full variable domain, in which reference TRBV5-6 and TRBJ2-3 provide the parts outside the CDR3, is DAGVTQSPTHLIKTRGQQVTLRCSPKSGHDTVSWYQQALGQGPQFIFQYYEEEERQRGNFPDRFSGHQFPNYSSELNVNALLLGDSALYLCASSWASTDTQYFGPGTRLTVL.

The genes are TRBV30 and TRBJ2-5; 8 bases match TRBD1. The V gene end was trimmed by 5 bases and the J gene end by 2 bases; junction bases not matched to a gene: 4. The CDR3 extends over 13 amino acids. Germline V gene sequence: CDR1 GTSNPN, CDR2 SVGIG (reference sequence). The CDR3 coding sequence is TGTGCCTGGGACAGGGGACAGCAAGAGACCCAGTACTTC. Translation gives CAWDRGQQETQYF.

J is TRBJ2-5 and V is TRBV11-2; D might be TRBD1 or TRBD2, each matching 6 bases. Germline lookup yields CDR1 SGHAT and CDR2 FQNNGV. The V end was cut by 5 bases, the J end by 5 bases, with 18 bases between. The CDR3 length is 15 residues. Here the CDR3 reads CASSPSRGGRETQYF. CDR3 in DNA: TGTGCCAGCAGCCCCTCTAGAGGGGGGAGGGAGACCCAGTACTTC.

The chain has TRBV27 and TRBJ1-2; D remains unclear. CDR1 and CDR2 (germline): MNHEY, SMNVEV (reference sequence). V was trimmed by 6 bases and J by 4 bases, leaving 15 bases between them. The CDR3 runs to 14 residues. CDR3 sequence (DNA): TGTGCCAGCAGCCCCCGAGGGTCAGTCTATGGCTACACCTTC. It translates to CASSPRGSVYGYTF.

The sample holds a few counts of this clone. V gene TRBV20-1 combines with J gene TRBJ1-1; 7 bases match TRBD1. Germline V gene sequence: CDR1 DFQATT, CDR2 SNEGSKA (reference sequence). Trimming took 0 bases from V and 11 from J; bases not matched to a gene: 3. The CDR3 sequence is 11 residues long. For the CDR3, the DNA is TGCAGTGCTAGAGAGGACAGGAGGGCTTTCTTT. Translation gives CSAREDRRAFF.

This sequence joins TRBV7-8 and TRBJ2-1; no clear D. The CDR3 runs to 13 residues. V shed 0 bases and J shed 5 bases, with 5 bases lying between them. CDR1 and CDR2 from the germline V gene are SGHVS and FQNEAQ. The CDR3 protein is CASSLAWNNEQFF. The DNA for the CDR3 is TGTGCCAGCAGCTTAGCTTGGAACAATGAGCAGTTCTTC.

CDR3 in DNA: TGTGCCAGCAGCTTAGAATCAGGGGACTACGAGCAGTACTTC. Translation: CASSLESGDYEQYF. The chain combines TRBV7-2 with TRBJ2-7, with D possibly TRBD1 on 6 matching bases. V lost 1 base and J 3 bases, leaving 10 bases between the germline ends. Germline CDR1 and CDR2: SGHTA and FQGNSA. The CDR3 extends over 14 amino acids.

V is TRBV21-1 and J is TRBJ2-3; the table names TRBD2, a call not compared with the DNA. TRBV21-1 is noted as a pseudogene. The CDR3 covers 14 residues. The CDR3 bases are TGTGCCAGCAGCAAAGCCACTACAACAGATACGCAGTATTTT. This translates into CASSKATTTDTQYF.

DNA of the CDR3: TGTGCCACCAGCCCTCGGTCGCAGATCAACACTGAAGCTTTCTTT. It specifies CATSPRSQINTEAFF. The chain uses TRBV15 and TRBJ1-1; D is ambiguous. The CDR3 extends over 15 amino acids. V gave up 5 bases and J gave up 2 bases, with 15 bases separating them. Germline CDR1 and CDR2: LNHNV and YYDKDF (reference sequence).

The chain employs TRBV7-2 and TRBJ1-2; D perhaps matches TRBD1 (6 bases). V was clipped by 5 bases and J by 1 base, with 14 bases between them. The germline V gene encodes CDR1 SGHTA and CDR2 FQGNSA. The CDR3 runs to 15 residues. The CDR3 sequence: CASSPRDRRNYGYTF. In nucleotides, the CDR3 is TGTGCCAGCAGCCCACGCGACAGGCGTAACTATGGCTACACCTTC.

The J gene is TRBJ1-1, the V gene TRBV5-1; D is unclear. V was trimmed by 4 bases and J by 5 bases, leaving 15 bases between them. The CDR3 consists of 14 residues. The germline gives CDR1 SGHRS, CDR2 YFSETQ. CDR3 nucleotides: TGCGCCAGCAGCCGGCAGTTCCCTGGGACTGAAGCTTTCTTT. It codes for CASSRQFPGTEAFF.

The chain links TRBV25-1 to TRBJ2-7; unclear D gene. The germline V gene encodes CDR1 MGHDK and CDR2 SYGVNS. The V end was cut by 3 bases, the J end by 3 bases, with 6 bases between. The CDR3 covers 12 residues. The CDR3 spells CASSESYYEQYF. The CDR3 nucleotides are TGTGCCAGCAGTGAGTCTTACTACGAGCAGTACTTC.

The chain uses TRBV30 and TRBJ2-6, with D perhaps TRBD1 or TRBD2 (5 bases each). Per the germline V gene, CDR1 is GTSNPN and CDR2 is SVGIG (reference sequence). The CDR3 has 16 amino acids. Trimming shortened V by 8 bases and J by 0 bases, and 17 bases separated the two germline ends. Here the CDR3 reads CAGGRGAGSGANVLTF. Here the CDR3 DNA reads TGTGCCGGAGGAAGGGGCGCGGGCTCTGGGGCCAACGTCCTGACTTTC.

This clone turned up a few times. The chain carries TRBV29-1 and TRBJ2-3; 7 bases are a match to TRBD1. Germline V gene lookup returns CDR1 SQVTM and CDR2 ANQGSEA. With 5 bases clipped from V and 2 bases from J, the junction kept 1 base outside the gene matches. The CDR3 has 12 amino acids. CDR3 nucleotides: TGCAGCGTTCAGGGGGACACAGATACGCAGTATTTT. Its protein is CSVQGDTDTQYF.